The present entry profiles one TCR beta chain with its context. Its antigen is as yet unknown. This sample was included in a study of T-cell memory formation after mild COVID-19. Findings and caveats of the study: Clonal second-wave expansions that peaked on day 37 had unconfirmed SARS-CoV-2 specificity. While clones contracting from day 15 to 85 were balanced between CD4 and CD8, later expanders leaned CD4+.

The germline V gene encodes CDR1 SGHVS and CDR2 FQNEAQ. The CDR3 length is 14 residues. V dropped 4 bases and J dropped 0 bases, with 9 bases sitting between them. 5'RACE with constant-segment primers built TCRalpha and TCRbeta cDNA libraries with UMIs. TCRdb recomputed calls from the 5' RACE reads with MiXCR, one row per CDR3 protein. The sample records about 400,000 distinct CDR3 sequences, more than 15% being singletons. This receptor was obtained from a man aged 18 to 29 who had mild COVID-19 (a few samples of this study predate the infection). Cell type and time point are not known. V and J are TRBV7-8 and TRBJ2-5, with unresolved D. Sequencing used PBMCs or a T cell subset sorted from them (not recorded which). The CDR3 nucleotides read TGTGCCAGCAGCTCGTTAATGTACCAAGAGACCCAGTACTTC. Protein sequence: CASSSLMYQETQYF.